This T cell receptor beta chain was sequenced for a study of metastatic and nonmetastatic thyroid tumors (dated by TCRdb to the early 2020s). Notes on the research overall: Repertoires from peripheral blood and from tumor or nodule tissue samples of malignant and benign thyroid patients were compared.

Library prep was done by PCR. The sequencer was an Illumina HiSeq 4000. The TCR beta-chain CDR3 region of each patient was profiled by high-throughput sequencing. The paper's data handling went like this. CDR3 differences across clinicopathological groups were used to build a classifier for discriminating distant-metastatic papillary thyroid cancer patients. Repertoire diversity was assessed with the Shannon index, and tumor-blood repertoire similarity with the Morisita-Horn index. TCRdb applied fastp at Q25 and MiXCR to the public reads, then kept only in-frame beta chains. The V and J calls were determined by TCRdb, not by the authors. The sample has around 26,000 clones on record, under 15% of them singletons. The top ten clonotypes cover 13% to 15% of the sample. A distance of 10 bases separates the germline ends of V and J, which lose 7 bases and 5 bases respectively. Looking up the germline V gene yields CDR1 ENHRY and CDR2 SYGVKD. Inclusive of the bounding cysteine and phenylalanine, the CDR3 is 12 residues long. Only the CDR3 part of the read is kept: 36 bases, read in frame from the first base.

No patient had received any treatment before thyroid surgery. Using T-cell receptor beta sequencing, the study looked back at clinical samples from patients collected from the early 2010s to the late 2010s. This clone was seen at least ten times. It lacks a known antigen. No base qualities exist here, and no much larger clone lies one base off it. Broad study findings and their caveats: In both blood and tumor samples, malignant tumors were reported to have significantly higher TCR beta diversity than benign nodules.

The sequenced sample was blood. The chain is encoded by TRBV10-3 joined to TRBJ2-3; the best D guess is TRBD2, with 6 bases matching. The sequence derives from a female donor with papillary thyroid cancer or a benign thyroid nodule (not recorded which). Some clones in this sample may be carry-over from other donors' samples. In nucleotides, the sequence is TGTGCCATCAACGCGGGGCTAGATACGCAGTATTTT. This yields the protein CAINAGLDTQYF.